Below, 5 T cell receptor beta chains from the same sample are listed, as sequenced in a study of CD8+ T cells in alopecia areata. cDNA reverse transcribed from extracted RNA served as the sequencing template. Data came from immunoSEQ multiplex PCR; TCRdb stores just in-frame clones and leaves some out. The sample contains about 140,000 clones, about 85% of which appear only once. Documented treatment: oral pan-JAK inhibitor, 5-10 mg twice daily. The sample consisted of CD8+ T cells sorted from blood, taken at week 4, from a patient treated with tofacitinib. All receptors derive from a human donor with alopecia areata.

This chain connects TRBV29-1 to TRBJ2-2; a weak D match, TRBD2 (6 bases). CDR3 length: 16 residues. Trimming removed 2 bases at V and 4 bases at J, with 17 bases between. Germline V CDR1 and CDR2: SQVTM, ANQGSEA. The DNA of the CDR3 is TGCAGCGTTGAACTCCCGGGCGGGACGATCACCGGGGAGCTGTTTTTT. It encodes CSVELPGGTITGELFF.

The chain couples TRBV5-4 to TRBJ2-7; TRBD2 agrees at 12 bases. V shed 4 bases, J shed 4 bases, and the junction held 6 bases outside the gene matches. CDR1 and CDR2 from the germline V gene are SGHNT and YYREEE (reference sequence). This CDR3 spans 15 amino acids. CDR3 protein: CASSTGLAGRYEQYF. In DNA, the CDR3 is TGTGCCAGCAGCACAGGACTAGCGGGAAGATACGAGCAGTACTTC.

This chain joins TRBV7-3 and TRBJ1-1, with a weak D call TRBD1 (5 bases). V shed 5 bases and J shed 1 base, with 17 bases lying between them. Germline V CDR1 and CDR2: SGHTA, FQGTGA. This CDR3 is 16 amino acids long. The CDR3 DNA follows: TGTGCCAGCAGCCACGGACCCGAAGGGGCGAACACTGAAGCTTTCTTT. Translating it yields CASSHGPEGANTEAFF.

The V call is TRBV9, the J call TRBJ2-4; weak D call: TRBD2 (5 bases). There are 12 residues in the CDR3. CDR1 and CDR2 from the germline V gene are SGDLS and YYNGEE. Trimming pared 6 bases from V and 11 bases from J, leaving 15 bases between. The CDR3 region is CASTTGNGVQYF. For the CDR3, the DNA is TGTGCCAGCACCACCGGGAATGGAGTTCAGTACTTC.

In its sample, this clone was seen a few times. The genes are TRBV18 and TRBJ2-7; TRBD1 matches 8 bases. Unmatched junction bases numbered 6, after V lost 6 bases and J lost 2 bases. This CDR3 contains 14 residues. Germline V gene sequence: CDR1 KGHSH, CDR2 LQKENI. CDR3 nucleotide sequence: TGTGCCAGCTCTCGGACAGGGAGTACCTACGAGCAGTACTTC. This codes for CASSRTGSTYEQYF.